The rows below give T cell receptor beta chains drawn from one sample of a study of OX40 agonist ivuxolimab in advanced cancers. Assay used: immunoSEQ multiplex PCR; TCRdb lists only in-frame clones, some missing. The profile shows some 68,000 clones, 65% to 90% of them singletons. Sequenced material: CD4+ or CD8+ T cells sorted from blood, taken in a trial of the OX40 agonist ivuxolimab. The receptors here all came from an adult with an advanced solid tumor such as melanoma, head and neck, liver or kidney cancer. CDR3s include the opening cysteine and the closing phenylalanine or tryptophan. The order of the fields is D gene, clone size, V gene, J gene, CDR3 protein, CDR3 DNA. D genes are given only for firm matches. Only part of the rows carry a size: once, few, many, or a class if the clone is expanded.

-	-	TRBV6-6	TRBJ1-5	CASSYSGWPQHF	TGTGCCAGCAGTTACTCAGGGTGGCCCCAGCATTTT
-	-	TRBV2	TRBJ2-5	CASSESVSGPRDRETQYF	TGTGCCAGCAGTGAAAGCGTCAGCGGGCCGCGGGATAGGGAGACCCAGTACTTC
-	once	TRBV27	TRBJ2-6	CASSSFSSGANVLTF	TGTGCCAGCAGTTCCTTCAGCTCTGGGGCCAACGTCCTGACTTTC
TRBD1	-	TRBV5-4	TRBJ2-5	CASSPGQGETQYF	TGTGCCAGCAGTCCCGGACAGGGGGAGACCCAGTACTTC
TRBD2	-	TRBV19	TRBJ2-1	CASSQGTSGGEQFF	TGTGCCAGTAGCCAAGGGACTAGCGGGGGCGAGCAGTTCTTC
-	-	TRBV29-1	TRBJ1-1	CSVTNRLGGNTEAFF	TGCAGCGTTACCAATAGGCTCGGAGGGAACACTGAAGCTTTCTTT
-	-	TRBV2	TRBJ2-1	CASSNNRVGGIYNEQFF	TGTGCCAGCAGCAATAACAGGGTTGGAGGGATCTACAATGAGCAGTTCTTC
-	-	TRBV18	TRBJ2-7	CASSPKNEQYF	TGTGCCAGCTCACCGAAAAACGAGCAGTACTTC
-	-	TRBV7-6	TRBJ2-7	CASGTLGSYEQYF	TGTGCCAGTGGGACTCTGGGCTCCTACGAGCAGTACTTC
TRBD2	-	TRBV29-1	TRBJ2-7	CSVVGTSGWGYEQYF	TGCAGCGTTGTGGGGACTAGCGGGTGGGGTTACGAGCAGTACTTC
-	-	TRBV7-2	TRBJ1-2	CASSLDVGSYGYTF	TGTGCCAGCAGCTTAGATGTGGGGTCCTATGGCTACACCTTC
-	-	TRBV27	TRBJ1-2	CASSPRGGLYGYTF	TGTGCCAGCAGTCCACGCGGGGGGCTGTATGGCTACACCTTC
-	-	TRBV7-9	TRBJ1-1	CASSSLSRRSTEAFF	TGTGCCAGCAGCTCCCTCTCTCGGAGGAGCACTGAAGCTTTCTTT
TRBD1	-	TRBV10-2	TRBJ2-2	CAGGRQGTGGELFF	TGCGCCGGAGGAAGACAGGGGACGGGTGGGGAGCTGTTTTTT
-	-	TRBV29-1	TRBJ2-5	CSARRRGQTETQYF	TGCAGCGCCCGGAGGAGGGGACAGACAGAGACCCAGTACTTC
TRBD1	-	TRBV19	TRBJ1-4	CASTGSPGGREKLFF	TGTGCCAGTACCGGTTCTCCAGGGGGCAGGGAAAAACTGTTTTTT
-	-	TRBV29-1	TRBJ2-5	CSVVEGFRKTQYF	TGCAGCGTTGTTGAGGGGTTTAGAAAGACCCAGTACTTC
TRBD1	-	TRBV5-4	TRBJ2-3	CASSIGQGRPDTQYF	TGTGCCAGCAGCATAGGACAGGGTCGGCCAGATACGCAGTATTTT
-	-	TRBV19	TRBJ1-2	CASSSGPYGYTF	TGTGCCAGTAGCTCCGGCCCCTATGGCTACACCTTC
-	-	TRBV1	TRBJ2-3	CTSSQVSLLVPPGDTQYF	TGCACCAGCAGCCAAGTCTCCCTACTAGTCCCGCCGGGAGATACGCAGTATTTT
-	once	TRBV29-1	TRBJ2-5	CSAKSGRETQYF	TGCAGCGCCAAATCGGGGAGGGAGACCCAGTACTTC
-	once	TRBV18	TRBJ1-1	CASSPGRANTEAFF	TGTGCCAGCTCGCCGGGACGGGCGAACACTGAAGCTTTCTTT
TRBD1	-	TRBV23-1	TRBJ2-3	CASSQRTGDPSTDTQYF	TGCGCCAGCAGTCAAAGGACAGGGGACCCTAGCACAGATACGCAGTATTTT
TRBD1	-	TRBV18	TRBJ1-3	CASSRDRESGNTIYF	TGTGCCAGCTCAAGGGACAGGGAATCTGGAAACACCATATATTTT
TRBD1	-	TRBV19	TRBJ2-2	CASSTQGASAGELFF	TGTGCCAGTAGTACCCAGGGGGCAAGTGCGGGGGAGCTGTTTTTT
-	-	TRBV19	TRBJ2-3	CASSMLGSSTDTQYF	TGTGCCAGTAGTATGTTGGGGTCTAGCACAGATACGCAGTATTTT
-	-	TRBV7-2	TRBJ2-3	CASSLTGLSTDTQYF	TGTGCCAGCAGCTTAACAGGGTTAAGCACAGATACGCAGTATTTT
TRBD1	-	TRBV5-6	TRBJ1-1	CASRRTGRNTEAFF	TGTGCCAGCAGAAGGACAGGGAGGAACACTGAAGCTTTCTTT
-	-	TRBV25-1	TRBJ2-7	CASRDSYEQYF	TGTGCCAGCCGGGACTCCTACGAGCAGTACTTC
TRBD1	-	TRBV5-1	TRBJ2-5	CASSLSGQIRETQYF	TGCGCCAGCAGCTTGTCGGGACAGATAAGGGAGACCCAGTACTTC
TRBD2	-	TRBV6-1	TRBJ2-7	CASSAAGGRYEQYF	TGTGCCAGCAGTGCCGCGGGGGGGCGGTACGAGCAGTACTTC
-	-	TRBV28	TRBJ1-2	CASSLKQGNYGYTF	TGTGCCAGCAGTTTAAAACAGGGTAACTATGGCTACACCTTC
-	-	TRBV5-6	TRBJ1-5	CASSLNAQPQHF	TGTGCCAGCAGCCTGAATGCTCAGCCCCAGCATTTT
TRBD2	-	TRBV5-1	TRBJ2-1	CASSFTSGGIKEQFF	TGCGCCAGCAGCTTTACTAGCGGGGGGATAAAGGAGCAGTTCTTC